The 29 T cell receptor beta chains given below trace back to one sample, sequenced in a study of OX40 agonist ivuxolimab in advanced cancers. The method was the immunoSEQ multiplex PCR assay. TCRdb obtained this table from immuneACCESS and retained in-frame rearrangements with V and J assigned. These tables miss some clones; where compared with another copy, unresolved V genes account for less than half of the shortfall, and the remainder is unexplained. This sample has under 15,000 clones in its table, and approximately 78% of those were observed once. Of the sample, 44% falls within the top ten clones. The sample in question was CD4+ or CD8+ T cells sorted from blood, obtained in a trial of the OX40 agonist ivuxolimab. The receptors originated from an adult with an advanced solid tumor such as melanoma, head and neck, liver or kidney cancer.

The chain uses TRBV28 and TRBJ2-7; D could derive from TRBD1 or TRBD2 (5 bases each). The germline V gene encodes CDR1 MDHEN and CDR2 SYDVKM. The V end was cut by 6 bases, the J end by 5 bases, with 14 bases between. The CDR3 consists of 13 residues. CDR3 in DNA: TGTGCCAGCAGGGGACCATCGAACCACGAGCAGTACTTC. It yields the protein CASRGPSNHEQYF.

This chain links TRBV2 with TRBJ1-5; D ambiguous. Germline loops: CDR1 SNHLY, CDR2 FYNNEI. CDR3 size: 16 residues. V lost 5 bases and J 3 bases, leaving 17 bases between the germline ends. The chain's CDR3 is CASSTPPDSFNQPQHF. In nucleotides, the CDR3 is TGTGCCAGCAGTACACCCCCGGACTCGTTCAATCAGCCCCAGCATTTT.

This clone was detected once. The rearrangement links TRBV19 to TRBJ2-5, with 7 bases lining up with TRBD1. Germline-derived CDR1 and CDR2 are LNHDA and SQIVND (reference sequence). The V segment lost 6 bases and the J segment 4 bases; nucleotides outside the gene matches: 5. The CDR3 spans 13 residues. The CDR3 here is CASRKGARETQYF. CDR3 DNA: TGTGCCAGTAGAAAGGGGGCAAGAGAGACCCAGTACTTC.

The genes are TRBV25-1 and TRBJ1-2; 9 bases fit TRBD1. After removal of 4 bases from V and 6 bases from J, the junction contained 9 bases not matched to a gene. The germline V gene encodes CDR1 MGHDK and CDR2 SYGVNS. The CDR3 totals 15 residues. CDR3 nucleotides: TGTGCCAGCAGTGGACCAACAGGGGGCTGGGATGGCTACACCTTC. Translation: CASSGPTGGWDGYTF.

J is TRBJ1-4 and V is TRBV7-9; the D is unclear. Trimming left V 3 bases short and J 5 bases short, with 4 bases between. The CDR3 loop spans 12 amino acids. Germline lookup yields CDR1 SEHNR and CDR2 FQNEAQ (reference sequence). CDR3 nucleotide sequence: TGTGCCAGCAGCTTTGCCAATGAAAAACTGTTTTTT. Translated: CASSFANEKLFF.

The chain carries TRBV28 and TRBJ2-7; D is undetermined. This CDR3 spans 11 amino acids. V lost 2 bases and J lost 4, with 3 bases in between. Germline CDR1 reads MDHEN; CDR2 reads SYDVKM. CDR3 nucleotides: TGTGCCAGCAGTTTAGGGTACGAGCAGTACTTC. This sequence encodes CASSLGYEQYF.

V gene TRBV6-5 combines with J gene TRBJ2-2; D remains ambiguous. CDR1 is MNHEY and CDR2 is SVGAGI in the germline V gene. The CDR3 spans 14 residues. V shed 5 bases and J shed 4 bases, with 11 bases lying between them. The CDR3 DNA follows: TGTGCCAGCAGTGGCTCAAGAGTCACCGGGGAGCTGTTTTTT. Translating gives CASSGSRVTGELFF.

This rearrangement joins TRBV5-6 to TRBJ1-3; the match to TRBD1 covers 7 bases. After removal of 0 bases from V and 0 bases from J, the junction contained 6 bases not matched to a gene. This CDR3 has 17 residues. Germline V gives CDR1 SGHDT, CDR2 YYEEEE. CDR3 sequence: CASSLAVGGLSGNTIYF. Written as DNA, the CDR3 is TGTGCCAGCAGCTTGGCGGTAGGGGGCCTCTCTGGAAACACCATATATTTT.

This clone was seen a single time. The chain combines TRBV9 with TRBJ2-1; 8 bases match TRBD2. V gave up 1 base and J gave up 7 bases; unmatched junction bases: 13. Germline lookup yields CDR1 SGDLS and CDR2 YYNGEE. The length of the CDR3 is 17 residues. The CDR3 sequence: CASSVSGFSGRSNEQFF. For the CDR3, the DNA is TGTGCCAGCAGCGTAAGTGGTTTCAGCGGGAGATCGAATGAGCAGTTCTTC.

This clone has more than one count but fewer than ten. The rearrangement joins TRBV19 to TRBJ1-5; no definite D call. The CDR3 runs to 13 residues. Germline V gene sequence: CDR1 LNHDA, CDR2 SQIVND (reference sequence). Trimming left V 5 bases short and J 2 bases short, with 7 bases between. CDR3 sequence reads: CASSERGNQPQHF. Here the CDR3 DNA reads TGTGCCAGTAGTGAACGGGGCAATCAGCCCCAGCATTTT. Looking up the rest from reference TRBV19 and TRBJ1-5 gives the full variable domain: DGGITQSPKYLFRKEGQNVTLSCEQNLNHDAMYWYRQDPGQGLRLIYYSQIVNDFQKGDIAEGYSVSREKKESFPLTVTSAQKNPTAFYLCASSERGNQPQHFGDGTRLSIL.

The chain is built from TRBV27 and TRBJ1-1; D gene unclear. CDR1 is MNHEY and CDR2 is SMNVEV in the germline V gene (reference sequence). V was clipped by 0 bases and J by 1 base, with 12 bases between them. There are 16 residues in the CDR3. CDR3 region: CASSLSPAGANTEAFF. As DNA, the CDR3 is TGTGCCAGCAGTTTATCGCCCGCGGGCGCGAACACTGAAGCTTTCTTT.

J is TRBJ2-2 and V is TRBV14; D unclear. The CDR3 has 15 amino acids. CDR1 and CDR2 (germline): SGHDN, FVKESK. Trimming removed 0 bases at V and 7 bases at J, with 12 bases between. CDR3 in amino acids: CASSQDHGLIGELFF. DNA of the CDR3: TGTGCCAGCAGCCAAGATCACGGTCTTATCGGGGAGCTGTTTTTT. The variable domain in full, completed from reference TRBV14 and TRBJ2-2, reads EAGVTQFPSHSVIEKGQTVTLRCDPISGHDNLYWYRRVMGKEIKFLLHFVKESKQDESGMPNNRFLAERTGGTYSTLKVQPAELEDSGVYFCASSQDHGLIGELFFGEGSRLTVL.

This clone was counted a few times. The CDR3 spells CASRETGGAHQPQHF. The CDR3 coding sequence is TGTGCCAGCAGAGAAACAGGGGGCGCGCATCAGCCCCAGCATTTT. The J gene is TRBJ1-5, the V gene TRBV4-2; 9 bases line up with TRBD1. Germline values: CDR1 LGHNA, CDR2 YNFKEQ. V lost 6 bases to trimming and J lost 5 bases; unmatched junction nucleotides: 8. The CDR3 runs 15 residues.

The genes are TRBV19 and TRBJ2-3, with D possibly being TRBD1 (5 bases). This CDR3 is built from 12 residues. The germline V and J ends were trimmed by 5 bases and 14 bases, with 17 bases remaining between them. Germline V gene lookup returns CDR1 LNHDA and CDR2 SQIVND (reference sequence). The CDR3 spells CASSASGPLLYF. As DNA, the CDR3 is TGTGCCAGTAGTGCATCAGGGCCTCTTTTGTATTTT.

The chain is built from TRBV7-2 and TRBJ2-3, with D possibly matching TRBD1 (5 bases). The germline CDR1 and CDR2 sequences are SGHTA and FQGNSA. V shed 7 bases and J shed 0 bases, with 20 bases lying between them. The CDR3 consists of 17 residues. The CDR3 loop is CASNTYGASSSTDTQYF. The CDR3 DNA reads as TGTGCCAGCAACACTTATGGGGCATCCTCTAGCACAGATACGCAGTATTTT. The whole variable domain, remainder taken from reference TRBV7-2 and TRBJ2-3, is GAGVSQSPSNKVTEKGKDVELRCDPISGHTALYWYRQSLGQGLEFLIYFQGNSAPDKSGLPSDRFSAERTGGSVSTLTIQRTQQEDSAVYLCASNTYGASSSTDTQYFGPGTRLTVL.

This clone was recorded a few times. The chain employs TRBV28 and TRBJ2-7, with 9 bases fitting TRBD1. After removal of 5 bases from V and 4 bases from J, the junction contained 9 bases not matched to a gene. The CDR3 length is 15 residues. The V gene's germline CDR1 is MDHEN and CDR2 SYDVKM. DNA for the CDR3: TGTGCCAGCAGTCATACCGGGACAGGGCTATACGAGCAGTACTTC. This translates into CASSHTGTGLYEQYF.

This clone was observed a handful of times. The rearrangement uses TRBV11-2 and TRBJ1-2, with TRBD1 matching over 9 bases. Germline CDR1 and CDR2: SGHAT and FQNNGV. V gave up 5 bases and J gave up 3 bases; unmatched junction bases: 10. The CDR3 loop spans 16 amino acids. Here the CDR3 reads CASSDVTGTGYYGYTF. CDR3 nucleotide sequence: TGTGCCAGCAGCGACGTTACCGGGACAGGGTACTATGGCTACACCTTC.

The rearrangement links TRBV7-1 to TRBJ1-2; 9 bases map to TRBD1. TRBV7-1 has ORF status, its function being uncertain. The CDR3 totals 16 residues. Trimming removed 5 bases from V and 3 bases from J; junction bases left unmatched: 10. CDR3 sequence reads: CASSDVTGTGYYGYTF. Written as DNA, the CDR3 is TGTGCCAGCAGCGACGTTACCGGGACAGGGTACTATGGCTACACCTTC.

This clone has a count of ten or more. This chain uses TRBV9 with TRBJ2-3; 12 nucleotides match TRBD2. Germline V gene lookup returns CDR1 SGDLS and CDR2 YYNGEE. The CDR3 covers 16 residues. Trimming at V came to 4 bases and at J to 1 base, leaving 4 bases not matched to a gene. The CDR3 region is CASSLAGGGGTDTQYF. Here the CDR3 DNA reads TGTGCCAGCAGCCTAGCGGGAGGGGGGGGCACAGATACGCAGTATTTT.

As DNA, the CDR3 is TGTGCCAGCAGTGAACTCCGACAGGCTGGCAATGAAGCTTTCTTT. Translating gives CASSELRQAGNEAFF. The chain employs TRBV6-1 and TRBJ1-1; perhaps TRBD1 as D (6 bases). The germline gives CDR1 MNHNS, CDR2 SASEGT. The CDR3 totals 15 residues. The germline V and J ends were trimmed by 2 bases and 7 bases, with 17 bases remaining between them.

This clone appeared a single time. One end of the junction fails to match germline, which may point to a read error. The chain joins TRBV5-4 to TRBJ2-2; D unclear. Germline V lookup: CDR1 SGHNT, CDR2 YYREEE (reference sequence). The CDR3 loop spans 15 amino acids. The CDR3, as DNA: TGCGCCAGCAGCCAAGAGAAGGAAATAACCGGGGAGCTGTTTTTT. It is translated as CASSQEKEITGELFF.

The table lists this clone with a few counts. The chain uses TRBV7-2 and TRBJ1-2, with D possibly matching TRBD1 (5 bases). The germline V and J ends were trimmed by 1 base and 5 bases, with 11 bases remaining between them. Germline CDR1 reads SGHTA; CDR2 reads FQGNSA. The CDR3 covers 14 residues. The CDR3 reads CASSLGARGYGYTF. The CDR3 nucleotides read TGTGCCAGCAGCTTAGGGGCTCGGGGGTATGGCTACACCTTC. The full variable domain, completed using reference TRBV7-2 and TRBJ1-2, is GAGVSQSPSNKVTEKGKDVELRCDPISGHTALYWYRQSLGQGLEFLIYFQGNSAPDKSGLPSDRFSAERTGGSVSTLTIQRTQQEDSAVYLCASSLGARGYGYTFGSGTRLTVV.

The gene calls are TRBV11-1 and TRBJ2-7, with D uncertain. Germline V gene data show CDR1 as SGHAT and CDR2 as FQDESV (reference sequence). Trimming took off 4 bases at V and 3 bases at J, with 10 bases between the two ends. The CDR3 totals 13 residues. The CDR3, as DNA: TGTGCCAGCAGCTCAACTATTCTCTACGAGCAGTACTTC. This encodes CASSSTILYEQYF.

The gene calls are TRBV19 and TRBJ1-6; D gene uncertain. Looked up from germline, CDR1 is LNHDA and CDR2 is SQIVND (reference sequence). The CDR3 has 14 residues. The ends were cut back, 9 bases at V and 8 bases at J, with 17 bases in the middle. DNA for the CDR3: TGTGCCAGCTCCTGGACTCCCGGCGATTCACCCCTCCACTTT. Residues: CASSWTPGDSPLHF.

The sample holds one count of this clone. The rearrangement uses TRBV10-1 and TRBJ1-1, with TRBD1 matching over 11 bases. Germline-derived CDR1 and CDR2 are WNHNN and SYGVQD (reference sequence). After removal of 2 bases from V and 0 bases from J, the junction contained 2 bases not matched to a gene. The CDR3 loop spans 16 amino acids. Here the CDR3 DNA reads TGCGCCAGCAGTGAGCGGGACAGGGGGGTGAACACTGAAGCTTTCTTT. This sequence encodes CASSERDRGVNTEAFF.

V is TRBV30 and J is TRBJ2-1; TRBD2 might be the D (6 bases). V gave up 5 bases and J gave up 6 bases, with 29 bases separating them. CDR3 length equals 18 residues. Germline V lookup: CDR1 GTSNPN, CDR2 SVGIG (reference sequence). CDR3 amino acids: CAWVGGINTYTDGNEQFF. The DNA for the CDR3 is TGTGCCTGGGTGGGCGGGATAAACACTTACACGGATGGCAATGAGCAGTTCTTC.

The chain joins TRBV4-3 to TRBJ1-3, with D hard to call. The CDR3 loop spans 13 amino acids. Germline CDR1 is LGHNA and CDR2 is YSLEER. Trimming took off 3 bases at V and 4 bases at J, with 7 bases between the two ends. The CDR3, as DNA: TGCGCCAGCAGCCAGGAGGTCGGAAACACCATATATTTT. As protein: CASSQEVGNTIYF.

This chain connects TRBV2 to TRBJ1-5, with D tentatively TRBD1 (6 bases). CDR1 is SNHLY, CDR2 FYNNEI, per germline. CDR3 length equals 15 residues. V was clipped by 6 bases and J by 1 base, with 13 bases between them. CDR3 sequence: CASREDSASNQPQHF. The CDR3 DNA follows: TGTGCCAGCAGGGAGGACAGCGCAAGCAATCAGCCCCAGCATTTT.

This sequence joins TRBV6-6 and TRBJ2-7, with 10 positions matching TRBD2. V gave up 6 bases and J gave up 0 bases; unmatched junction bases: 5. CDR3 length equals 15 residues. Germline V gene lookup returns CDR1 MNHNY and CDR2 SVGAGI (reference sequence). Here the CDR3 reads CASSLTSGASYEQYF. CDR3 nucleotide sequence: TGTGCCAGCAGCTTAACTAGCGGGGCCTCCTACGAGCAGTACTTC.